These 8 T cell receptor beta chains share one sample of origin, sequenced in a study of OX40 agonist ivuxolimab in advanced cancers. The table came from immunoSEQ multiplex PCR; TCRdb's copy has only in-frame clones and leaves some out. The table has 65,000 to 90,000 clones, about 89% seen once; the top ten hold 0.55% to 0.7%. The sequenced sample was CD4+ or CD8+ T cells sorted from blood, obtained in a trial of the OX40 agonist ivuxolimab. The receptors shown here come from an adult with an advanced solid tumor such as melanoma, head and neck, liver or kidney cancer.

The gene calls are TRBV10-3 and TRBJ1-2; the D gene is possibly TRBD1 (6 bases). Per the germline V gene, CDR1 is ENHRY and CDR2 is SYGVKD. V lost 11 bases and J 5 bases, leaving 18 bases between the germline ends. CDR3 length equals 13 residues. CDR3 in DNA: TGTGCCGGTACGGCAGGGGAGGGGTATGGCTACACCTTC. Protein: CAGTAGEGYGYTF.

The rearrangement joins TRBV6-1 to TRBJ1-2; D is perhaps TRBD1 (6 bases). The CDR3 is made up of 11 amino acids. Germline loops: CDR1 MNHNS, CDR2 SASEGT. V was trimmed by 10 bases and J by 4 bases, leaving 10 bases between them. This chain's CDR3 is CATLDSYGYTF. The CDR3 region has the DNA TGTGCCACCCTGGACAGCTATGGCTACACCTTC.

The CDR3 nucleotides read TGTGCCAGTAGTAAAGGCAACAATGAGCAGTTCTTC. Protein: CASSKGNNEQFF. The J gene is TRBJ2-1, the V gene TRBV19; no clear D gene. Germline CDR1 reads LNHDA; CDR2 reads SQIVND (reference sequence). V was trimmed by 4 bases and J by 5 bases, leaving 6 bases between them. This CDR3 spans 12 amino acids.

The genes are TRBV19 and TRBJ1-4; the match to TRBD1 covers 7 bases. The CDR3 length is 15 residues. Trimming removed 7 bases from V and 0 bases from J; junction bases left unmatched: 5. Germline V gives CDR1 LNHDA, CDR2 SQIVND (reference sequence). The CDR3 DNA is TGTGCCAGTAAAACGACAGGGCCAACTAATGAAAAACTGTTTTTT. Its protein product is CASKTTGPTNEKLFF.

This rearrangement joins TRBV30 to TRBJ2-5, with 9 bases identical to TRBD2. J gave up 4 bases and V 6 bases, and 9 bases lay outside the gene matches. Germline V lookup: CDR1 GTSNPN, CDR2 SVGIG (reference sequence). The CDR3 runs to 14 residues. The CDR3 is CACKRRGGRETQYF. In DNA form, the CDR3 reads TGTGCCTGCAAACGGCGGGGGGGGAGAGAGACCCAGTACTTC.

The V call is TRBV7-2, the J call TRBJ2-1; 7 bases are a match to TRBD2. The CDR3 is 15 amino acids. Germline CDR1 is SGHTA and CDR2 is FQGNSA. V dropped 6 bases and J dropped 2; count of bases not matched to a gene: 7. The CDR3 sequence: CASRHSGGAYNEQFF. Here the CDR3 DNA reads TGTGCCAGCAGGCACTCGGGAGGTGCCTACAATGAGCAGTTCTTC.

J is TRBJ1-1 and V is TRBV7-9; D gene unclear. Germline loops: CDR1 SEHNR, CDR2 FQNEAQ (reference sequence). The CDR3 runs 14 residues. The V and J ends lost 1 base and 5 bases respectively, with 11 bases between them. CDR3 sequence reads: CASSLGSGGTEAFF. The CDR3 bases are TGTGCCAGCAGCTTAGGAAGTGGAGGGACTGAAGCTTTCTTT.

The chain is built from TRBV4-3 and TRBJ1-1, with TRBD1 identical over 9 bases. The CDR3 contains 15 residues. The junction had 7 bases not matched to a gene; V was cut back by 2 bases and J by 6 bases. CDR1 is LGHNA and CDR2 is YSLEER in the germline V gene. In DNA form, the CDR3 reads TGCGCCAGCAGCCAATTAAACAGGGGGCTTTCTGAAGCTTTCTTT. It is translated as CASSQLNRGLSEAFF.